Presented here are 11 T cell receptor beta chains from one specimen sequenced in a study of shared clonotypes between healthy human individuals. Clones were sequenced by immunoSEQ multiplex PCR, and TCRdb holds only the in-frame ones, with some missing. The table includes approximately 470,000 clones, 65% to 85% detected once. Sequenced material: PBMCs. All receptors come from a middle-aged woman in good health. Some clones in this sample may be carry-over from other donors' samples.

This clone was counted between two and nine times. This rearrangement joins TRBV2 to TRBJ1-2; no firm D call. The CDR3 is 13 residues long. The germline V gene has CDR1 SNHLY and CDR2 FYNNEI. The V gene lost 0 bases and the J gene lost 4 bases, with 6 bases spanning the gap. In DNA, the CDR3 is TGTGCCAGCAGTGAAGCGATCGGCTATGGCTACACCTTC. Protein: CASSEAIGYGYTF.

The chain joins TRBV7-2 to TRBJ1-5; D might be TRBD1 (5 bases). Trimming shortened V by 4 bases and J by 3 bases, and 13 bases separated the two germline ends. Germline assignment: CDR1 SGHTA and CDR2 FQGNSA. The CDR3 spans 15 residues. CDR3 coding DNA: TGTGCCAGCAGCTCAGAGGGGACGACCAATCAGCCCCAGCATTTT. Protein sequence: CASSSEGTTNQPQHF. The entire variable domain, with the rest obtained from reference TRBV7-2 and TRBJ1-5, is as follows: GAGVSQSPSNKVTEKGKDVELRCDPISGHTALYWYRQSLGQGLEFLIYFQGNSAPDKSGLPSDRFSAERTGGSVSTLTIQRTQQEDSAVYLCASSSEGTTNQPQHFGDGTRLSIL.

CDR3 sequence (DNA): TGTGCCAGCAGTTTACGATACAGAGATAGCAATCAGCCCCAGCATTTT. It translates to CASSLRYRDSNQPQHF. The V call is TRBV28, the J call TRBJ1-5, with no clear D. V was trimmed by 2 bases and J by 0 bases, leaving 11 bases between them. CDR3 length: 16 residues. CDR1 and CDR2 (germline): MDHEN, SYDVKM. Together with reference TRBV28 and TRBJ1-5, the CDR3 gives the full variable domain: DVKVTQSSRYLVKRTGEKVFLECVQDMDHENMFWYRQDPGLGLRLIYFSYDVKMKEKGDIPEGYSVSREKKERFSLILESASTNQTSMYLCASSLRYRDSNQPQHFGDGTRLSIL.

The chain has TRBV2 and TRBJ2-1; 9 bases match TRBD2. Germline V gene lookup returns CDR1 SNHLY and CDR2 FYNNEI. J gave up 14 bases and V 4 bases, and 3 bases lay outside the gene matches. The CDR3 contains 11 residues. DNA for the CDR3: TGTGCCAGCAGTGGGGCTAGCGGGGAGTTCTTC. This gives the protein CASSGASGEFF. The full variable domain, completed using reference TRBV2 and TRBJ2-1, is EPEVTQTPSHQVTQMGQEVILRCVPISNHLYFYWYRQILGQKVEFLVSFYNNEISEKSEIFDDQFSVERPDGSNFTLKIRSTKLEDSAMYFCASSGASGEFFGPGTRLTVL.

The V call is TRBV15, the J call TRBJ2-7, with D possibly matching TRBD2 (5 bases). Germline V gene lookup returns CDR1 LNHNV and CDR2 YYDKDF (reference sequence). This CDR3 contains 14 residues. V was trimmed by 3 bases and J by 13 bases, leaving 22 bases between them. CDR3: CATSSGPADSTLYF. CDR3 DNA sequence: TGTGCCACCAGCAGCGGCCCCGCGGACTCCACGCTTTACTTC. Full variable domain (missing parts from reference TRBV15 and TRBJ2-7): DAMVIQNPRYQVTQFGKPVTLSCSQTLNHNVMYWYQQKSSQAPKLLFHYYDKDFNNEADTPDNFQSRRPNTSFCFLDIRSPGLGDTAMYLCATSSGPADSTLYFGPGTRLTVT.

In its sample, this clone was seen many times. The genes are TRBV6-5 and TRBJ1-5, with D possibly being TRBD1 (6 bases). Germline CDR1 and CDR2: MNHEY and SVGAGI. V was trimmed by 6 bases and J by 6 bases, leaving 12 bases between them. The CDR3 is 13 residues long. The CDR3 protein is CASSQGSGQPQHF. The CDR3 bases are TGTGCCAGCAGCCAGGGGTCGGGTCAGCCCCAGCATTTT.

The genes are TRBV10-2 and TRBJ2-7, with D perhaps being TRBD1 or TRBD2 (5 bases each). The CDR3 consists of 16 residues. Germline V gene sequence: CDR1 WSHSY, CDR2 SAAADI. The V and J ends lost 1 base and 4 bases respectively, with 17 bases between them. The CDR3 is CASSEFGPGRGYEQYF. CDR3 nucleotide sequence: TGCGCCAGCAGTGAGTTTGGACCGGGAAGGGGTTACGAGCAGTACTTC.

A note on this clone: This likely stems from a read error, as it lies one base from a far larger clone. Other DNA sequences in this specimen translate into the identical CDR3. The rearrangement links TRBV7-3 to TRBJ1-2; D unclear. The CDR3 consists of 14 residues. Germline CDR1 is SGHTA and CDR2 is FQGTGA. V lost 1 base, J lost 8 bases, and 14 bases lay in between. CDR3 nucleotides: TGTGCCAGCAGCTTAAACCCAGGAGATTACGGCTACACCTTC. Protein: CASSLNPGDYGYTF. The full variable domain, rest sourced from reference TRBV7-3 and TRBJ1-2, is GAGVSQTPSNKVTEKGKYVELRCDPISGHTALYWYRQSLGQGPEFLIYFQGTGAADDSGLPNDRFFAVRPEGSVSTLKIQRTERGDSAVYLCASSLNPGDYGYTFGSGTRLTVV.

This clone was detected once. J is TRBJ2-3 and V is TRBV7-6; no clear D. The CDR3 runs to 16 residues. V shed 1 base and J shed 2 bases, with 13 bases lying between them. Looked up from germline, CDR1 is SGHVS and CDR2 is FNYEAQ. CDR3 DNA sequence: TGTGCCAGCAGCTTAGGTCCCCCCAAGAACACAGATACGCAGTATTTT. Translating gives CASSLGPPKNTDTQYF.

Comments on this clone: This likely stems from a read error, as it lies one base from a far larger clone. V is TRBV13 and J is TRBJ2-5; weak D call: TRBD1 (6 bases). Between the trimmed V and J ends, which lost 2 bases and 9 bases, there was a span of 10 bases. The CDR3 sequence is 12 residues long. Germline assignment: CDR1 PRHDT and CDR2 FYEKMQ (reference sequence). The CDR3 DNA reads as TGTGCCAGCAGCTTAATCTGGACAGCCCAGTACTTC. As protein: CASSLIWTAQYF.

This clone was detected a few times. V and J are TRBV30 and TRBJ2-3; D is uncertain. Trimming pared 4 bases from V and 3 bases from J, leaving 17 bases between. Germline assignment: CDR1 GTSNPN and CDR2 SVGIG (reference sequence). The CDR3 is made up of 15 amino acids. CDR3: CAWNPFPRGTDTQYF. As DNA, the CDR3 is TGTGCCTGGAATCCGTTCCCTAGAGGTACAGATACGCAGTATTTT. The full variable domain, its missing parts supplied by reference TRBV30 and TRBJ2-3, is SQTIHQWPATLVQPVGSPLSLECTVEGTSNPNLYWYRQAAGRGLQLLFYSVGIGQISSEVPQNLSASRPQDRQFILSSKKLLLSDSGFYLCAWNPFPRGTDTQYFGPGTRLTVL.